The entry below gives a single T cell receptor beta chain sequence along with its context. This entry comes from a study of CD8 T cells in ankylosing spondylitis. TCRdb reprocessed the 5' RACE reads with MiXCR, giving one entry per CDR3 protein. This sample carries roughly 230,000 distinct CDR3 sequences, about 10% of them seen once, and the ten largest clones take about 2.8%. CDR3 length: 16 amino acids. V lost 2 bases and J 9 bases, leaving 20 bases between the germline ends. Germline-derived CDR1 and CDR2 are MNHNS and SASEGT. The chain uses TRBV6-1 and TRBJ2-4, with D maybe TRBD1 (6 bases). The TCR sequence derives from a male donor with ankylosing spondylitis or in good health (not recorded which). The sequenced material came from blood, either unsorted or a sorted T cell fraction (not recorded which). CDR3 coding DNA: TGTGCCAGCAGTGAAAGGACAGTTAATACGGGCGGCATTCAGTACTTC. Its translation is CASSERTVNTGGIQYF.